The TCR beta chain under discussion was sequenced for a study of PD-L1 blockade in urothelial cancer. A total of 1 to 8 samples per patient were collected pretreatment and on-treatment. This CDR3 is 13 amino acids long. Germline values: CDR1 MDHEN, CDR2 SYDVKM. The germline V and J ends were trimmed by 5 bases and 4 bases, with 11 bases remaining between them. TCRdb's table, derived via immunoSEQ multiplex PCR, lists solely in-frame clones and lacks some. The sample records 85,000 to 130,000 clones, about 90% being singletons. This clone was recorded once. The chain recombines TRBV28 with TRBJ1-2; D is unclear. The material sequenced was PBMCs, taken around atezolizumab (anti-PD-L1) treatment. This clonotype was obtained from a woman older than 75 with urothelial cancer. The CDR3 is CASSPRGSYGYTF. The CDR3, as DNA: TGTGCCAGCAGTCCCCGAGGGTCCTATGGCTACACCTTC.